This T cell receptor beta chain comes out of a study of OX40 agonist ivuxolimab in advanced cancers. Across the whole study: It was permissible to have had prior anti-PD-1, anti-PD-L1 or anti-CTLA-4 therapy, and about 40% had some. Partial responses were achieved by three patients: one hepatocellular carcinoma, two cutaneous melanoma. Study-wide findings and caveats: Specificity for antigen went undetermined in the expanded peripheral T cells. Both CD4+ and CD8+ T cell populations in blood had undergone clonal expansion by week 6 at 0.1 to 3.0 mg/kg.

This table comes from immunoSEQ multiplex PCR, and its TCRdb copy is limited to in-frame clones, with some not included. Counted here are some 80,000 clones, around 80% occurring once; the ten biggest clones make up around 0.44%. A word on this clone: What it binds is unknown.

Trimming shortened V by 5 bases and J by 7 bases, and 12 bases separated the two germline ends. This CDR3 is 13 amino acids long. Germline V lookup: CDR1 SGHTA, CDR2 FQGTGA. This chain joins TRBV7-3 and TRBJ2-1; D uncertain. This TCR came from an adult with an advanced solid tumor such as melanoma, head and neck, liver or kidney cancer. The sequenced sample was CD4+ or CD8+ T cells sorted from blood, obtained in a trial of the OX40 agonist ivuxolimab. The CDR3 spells CASSMTIENEQFF. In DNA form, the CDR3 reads TGTGCCAGCAGCATGACGATCGAGAATGAGCAGTTCTTC.